These 6 T cell receptor beta chains share one sample of origin, sequenced in a study of T cells in narcolepsy. Libraries were prepared by immunoSEQ multiplex PCR; TCRdb keeps only in-frame clonotypes and omits some of them. The sample holds about 20,000 clones, 80% to 85% seen once. Material: memory (CD45RA-) CD4+ T cells from blood. The receptors here all came from a human donor in good health.

The V and J genes are TRBV2 and TRBJ2-7; D remains unclear. V was trimmed by 0 bases and J by 0 bases, leaving 9 bases between them. Germline V gives CDR1 SNHLY, CDR2 FYNNEI. This CDR3 comprises 15 residues. The CDR3 sequence is CASSEAGFSSYEQYF. The CDR3 nucleotides are TGTGCCAGCAGTGAAGCAGGCTTCAGCTCCTACGAGCAGTACTTC.

The chain joins TRBV5-1 to TRBJ2-5; perhaps TRBD1 as D (6 bases). V gave up 4 bases and J gave up 7 bases, with 20 bases separating them. CDR1 SGHRS and CDR2 YFSETQ come from the germline V gene. The CDR3 is 15 amino acids. CDR3 nucleotide sequence: TGCGCCAGCAGCGCAGATCCGGACAGCGTGGGGACCCAGTACTTC. Its protein is CASSADPDSVGTQYF.

The chain combines TRBV7-2 with TRBJ2-3; 7 bases map to TRBD2. The CDR3 length is 15 residues. The V gene's germline CDR1 is SGHTA and CDR2 FQGNSA. After removal of 0 bases from V and 3 bases from J, the junction contained 3 bases not matched to a gene. The chain's CDR3 is CASSLATSLTDTQYF. The DNA of the CDR3 is TGTGCCAGCAGCTTAGCGACTAGCCTGACAGATACGCAGTATTTT.

The chain couples TRBV5-1 to TRBJ1-1; 9 bases line up with TRBD1. The germline gives CDR1 SGHRS, CDR2 YFSETQ. Losses at the gene ends were 6 bases for V and 7 bases for J; bases not matched to a gene: 7. The CDR3 sequence is 13 residues long. CDR3 in amino acids: CASTGTGKNEAFF. The CDR3 nucleotides read TGCGCCAGCACCGGGACAGGGAAAAATGAAGCTTTCTTT.

V is TRBV6-1 and J is TRBJ2-2; 7 bases agree with TRBD1. CDR1 and CDR2 from the germline V gene are MNHNS and SASEGT. This CDR3 has 15 residues. The trim removed 5 bases at V and 4 bases at J, leaving 7 bases unmatched. The CDR3 loop reads CASSSGQAVTGELFF. CDR3 DNA: TGTGCCAGCAGTAGCGGACAGGCAGTCACCGGGGAGCTGTTTTTT.

V and J are TRBV6-6 and TRBJ2-7; no clear D. The CDR3 consists of 13 residues. V shed 2 bases and J shed 6 bases, with 11 bases lying between them. Germline values: CDR1 MNHNY, CDR2 SVGAGI (reference sequence). The CDR3 nucleotides read TGTGCCAGCAGTTACGTACTCCTAGGCGAGCAGTACTTC. Residues: CASSYVLLGEQYF.